This T cell receptor (beta chain) was recovered during a study of response to subunit inactivated influenza vaccine. Study-wide findings and caveats: Each seasonal influenza vaccination, the authors suggested, recruits few new T cells.

CDR1 and CDR2 (germline): SSHAT, FNYEAQ (reference sequence). This CDR3 spans 16 amino acids. From the RT-PCR reads, TCRdb called clonotypes with MiXCR, one entry per CDR3 protein. This sample has 450,000 to 600,000 distinct CDR3 sequences, with approximately 7.7% found just once. With regard to this clonotype: What it recognizes is unknown. At one end, the junction sequence differs from germline, possibly due to a read error.

The gene calls are TRBV7-7 and TRBJ2-5; TRBD1 matches at 9 bases. This TCR came from a man in his fifties or sixties who received an inactivated influenza vaccine. Sequences were derived from PBMCs from blood, sampled approximately 25 months after vaccination. The CDR3 DNA reads TGTGCTAGCAGCTTAGAACCCGGACAGGGGCAAGAGACCCAGTACTTC. Its protein product is CASSLEPGQGQETQYF.